The rows below give T cell receptor beta chains drawn from one sample of a study of identical twins. One entry per CDR3 protein, called by TCRdb with MiXCR from the 5' RACE reads. The sample yields under 500,000 distinct CDR3 sequences, 14% seen once. The data also belong to a second study, concerning yellow fever vaccine responses in identical twins.

Sequencing was performed on CD4+ T cells sorted from blood. These receptors originate from a young woman in good health. CDR3s include the opening cysteine and the closing phenylalanine or tryptophan. The D gene is left open where the match is weak. Rows give clone size only sometimes, using once, few, many, or a class for an expanded clone.

d_gene: TRBD2
v_gene: TRBV9
j_gene: TRBJ2-3
abundance: many
CDR3aa: CASSVLPSGYTDTQYF
CDR3nt: TGTGCCAGCAGCGTATTACCTAGCGGATACACAGATACGCAGTATTTT

d_gene: .
v_gene: TRBV2
j_gene: TRBJ2-7
abundance: few
CDR3aa: CASSEAPQIGAEQYF
CDR3nt: TGTGCCAGCAGTGAAGCGCCCCAGATTGGGGCCGAGCAGTACTTC

d_gene: .
v_gene: TRBV27
j_gene: TRBJ2-7
abundance: .
CDR3aa: CASSLYGGGPYEQYF
CDR3nt: TGTGCCAGCAGTTTATACGGCGGAGGACCCTACGAGCAGTACTTC

d_gene: .
v_gene: TRBV18
j_gene: TRBJ2-7
abundance: many
CDR3aa: CASSPRQTGTGEQYF
CDR3nt: TGTGCCAGCTCACCGAGGCAGACAGGGACTGGCGAGCAGTACTTC

d_gene: TRBD1
v_gene: TRBV5-1
j_gene: TRBJ2-7
abundance: many
CDR3aa: CASSRDRGPYEQYF
CDR3nt: TGCGCCAGCAGCCGGGACAGGGGGCCCTACGAGCAGTACTTC

d_gene: TRBD1
v_gene: TRBV6-1
j_gene: TRBJ2-5
abundance: few
CDR3aa: CASSPGTGEAYQETQYF
CDR3nt: TGTGCCAGCAGTCCCGGGACAGGGGAAGCATACCAAGAGACCCAGTACTTC

d_gene: TRBD1
v_gene: TRBV10-3
j_gene: TRBJ2-7
abundance: .
CDR3aa: CAIRPGQGAGEQYF
CDR3nt: TGTGCCATCAGGCCGGGACAGGGGGCAGGGGAGCAGTACTTC

d_gene: .
v_gene: TRBV28
j_gene: TRBJ2-3
abundance: .
CDR3aa: CASSPGRTSTDTQYF
CDR3nt: TGTGCCAGCAGTCCGGGGCGAACTAGCACAGATACGCAGTATTTT

d_gene: .
v_gene: TRBV6-1
j_gene: TRBJ2-1
abundance: many
CDR3aa: CASSGGLSNRGDEQFF
CDR3nt: TGTGCCAGCAGCGGAGGACTATCCAACAGGGGCGATGAGCAGTTCTTC

d_gene: TRBD1
v_gene: TRBV28
j_gene: TRBJ2-7
abundance: few
CDR3aa: CASSLGSGQGFHEQYF
CDR3nt: TGTGCCAGCAGTTTAGGGTCGGGACAGGGGTTTCACGAGCAGTACTTC

d_gene: TRBD1
v_gene: TRBV3-1
j_gene: TRBJ1-6
abundance: .
CDR3aa: CASSQGQGVSSPLHF
CDR3nt: TGTGCCAGCAGCCAAGGTCAGGGGGTAAGTTCACCCCTCCACTTT

d_gene: .
v_gene: TRBV20-1
j_gene: TRBJ2-2
abundance: few
CDR3aa: CSAHFAGTNTGELFF
CDR3nt: TGCAGTGCGCACTTTGCAGGGACGAACACCGGGGAGCTGTTTTTT

d_gene: .
v_gene: TRBV12-3/TRBV12-4
j_gene: TRBJ2-2
abundance: .
CDR3aa: CASTNRGGATGELFF
CDR3nt: TGTGCCAGCACCAACAGGGGGGGGGCAACCGGGGAGCTGTTTTTT

d_gene: TRBD2
v_gene: TRBV6-2/TRBV6-3
j_gene: TRBJ2-3
abundance: few
CDR3aa: CASSYSAPTAGSTDTQYF
CDR3nt: TGTGCCAGCAGTTACTCGGCCCCTACAGCGGGGAGCACAGATACGCAGTATTTT

d_gene: TRBD2
v_gene: TRBV11-2
j_gene: TRBJ2-1
abundance: few
CDR3aa: CASSPEWTSGYNEQFF
CDR3nt: TGTGCCAGCAGCCCCGAGTGGACTAGCGGCTACAATGAGCAGTTCTTC

d_gene: TRBD2
v_gene: TRBV6-2/TRBV6-3
j_gene: TRBJ2-7
abundance: few
CDR3aa: CASSPGTSVYEQYF
CDR3nt: TGTGCCAGCAGCCCCGGGACTAGCGTGTACGAGCAGTACTTC

d_gene: .
v_gene: TRBV7-9
j_gene: TRBJ1-4
abundance: .
CDR3aa: CASSLSKTGIEKLFF
CDR3nt: TGTGCCAGCAGCCTATCAAAGACAGGCATTGAAAAACTGTTTTTT

d_gene: .
v_gene: TRBV12-3/TRBV12-4
j_gene: TRBJ1-1
abundance: many
CDR3aa: CASSIQNTGSEAFF
CDR3nt: TGTGCCAGCAGTATCCAAAATACAGGGTCTGAAGCTTTCTTT

d_gene: .
v_gene: TRBV5-4
j_gene: TRBJ2-3
abundance: few
CDR3aa: CASSFTRTATSTDTQYF
CDR3nt: TGTGCCAGCAGTTTCACACGGACTGCAACTAGCACAGATACGCAGTATTTT

d_gene: .
v_gene: TRBV3-1
j_gene: TRBJ2-3
abundance: .
CDR3aa: CASSRYRLEGDTQYF
CDR3nt: TGTGCCAGCAGCCGCTACCGACTAGAAGGAGATACGCAGTATTTT

d_gene: .
v_gene: TRBV20-1
j_gene: TRBJ2-3
abundance: .
CDR3aa: CSARAQAGTDTQYF
CDR3nt: TGCAGTGCTAGAGCCCAGGCGGGCACAGATACGCAGTATTTT

d_gene: TRBD1
v_gene: TRBV5-1
j_gene: TRBJ2-5
abundance: .
CDR3aa: CASSLGTGSRTQYF
CDR3nt: TGCGCCAGCAGCTTAGGGACAGGATCCAGGACCCAGTACTTC

d_gene: .
v_gene: TRBV4-2
j_gene: TRBJ1-1
abundance: .
CDR3aa: CASSQTRQGAFF
CDR3nt: TGTGCCAGCAGCCAGACCCGACAAGGAGCTTTCTTT

d_gene: TRBD1
v_gene: TRBV3-1
j_gene: TRBJ1-2
abundance: .
CDR3aa: CASSRGTATNYGYTF
CDR3nt: TGTGCCAGCAGCCGAGGGACAGCTACTAACTATGGCTACACCTTC

d_gene: .
v_gene: TRBV7-2
j_gene: TRBJ2-5
abundance: few
CDR3aa: CASSFSGTTETQYF
CDR3nt: TGTGCCAGCAGCTTTAGTGGTACTACAGAGACCCAGTACTTC

d_gene: .
v_gene: TRBV3-1
j_gene: TRBJ1-5
abundance: many
CDR3aa: CASSQDGQSNQPQHF
CDR3nt: TGTGCCAGCAGCCAAGATGGACAGAGCAATCAGCCCCAGCATTTT

d_gene: .
v_gene: TRBV18
j_gene: TRBJ2-5
abundance: .
CDR3aa: CASSPSPVETQYF
CDR3nt: TGTGCCAGCTCACCAAGCCCGGTCGAGACCCAGTACTTC

d_gene: .
v_gene: TRBV7-2
j_gene: TRBJ2-2
abundance: .
CDR3aa: CASSLEAPMNTGELFF
CDR3nt: TGTGCCAGCAGCTTAGAAGCGCCTATGAACACCGGGGAGCTGTTTTTT

d_gene: .
v_gene: TRBV5-1
j_gene: TRBJ1-1
abundance: many
CDR3aa: CASSPDSGNTEAFF
CDR3nt: TGCGCCAGCAGCCCCGACTCCGGGAACACTGAAGCTTTCTTT

d_gene: .
v_gene: TRBV7-2
j_gene: TRBJ2-4
abundance: few
CDR3aa: CASSWDEQRGIQYF
CDR3nt: TGTGCCAGCAGCTGGGACGAGCAACGGGGCATTCAGTACTTC

d_gene: .
v_gene: TRBV5-1
j_gene: TRBJ2-3
abundance: .
CDR3aa: CASSLLGNRWDTDTQYF
CDR3nt: TGCGCCAGCAGCTTGTTGGGCAACCGGTGGGACACAGATACGCAGTATTTT

d_gene: .
v_gene: TRBV7-9
j_gene: TRBJ2-7
abundance: .
CDR3aa: CASSQEPLPSYEQYF
CDR3nt: TGTGCCAGCAGCCAGGAGCCCCTCCCCTCCTACGAGCAGTACTTC

d_gene: TRBD1
v_gene: TRBV20-1
j_gene: TRBJ2-1
abundance: few
CDR3aa: CSARDRVLGTGRNEQFF
CDR3nt: TGCAGTGCTAGAGATCGGGTCCTGGGGACAGGGCGGAATGAGCAGTTCTTC

d_gene: TRBD1
v_gene: TRBV5-1
j_gene: TRBJ2-2
abundance: few
CDR3aa: CASSMTGLGGELFF
CDR3nt: TGCGCCAGCAGCATGACAGGGCTAGGCGGGGAGCTGTTTTTT

d_gene: TRBD1
v_gene: TRBV6-1
j_gene: TRBJ1-1
abundance: few
CDR3aa: CASRPRTGTKDTEAFF
CDR3nt: TGTGCCAGCAGACCCAGGACAGGGACGAAGGACACTGAAGCTTTCTTT

d_gene: .
v_gene: TRBV2
j_gene: TRBJ2-3
abundance: .
CDR3aa: CASSGGGTGTDTQYF
CDR3nt: TGTGCCAGCAGTGGAGGGGGAACTGGCACAGATACGCAGTATTTT

d_gene: .
v_gene: TRBV12-3/TRBV12-4
j_gene: TRBJ2-7
abundance: .
CDR3aa: CASSPGTLYHRYF
CDR3nt: TGTGCCAGCAGTCCCGGGACTCTCTATCATCGGTACTTC

d_gene: TRBD1
v_gene: TRBV20-1
j_gene: TRBJ2-5
abundance: few
CDR3aa: CSANPTGLETQYF
CDR3nt: TGCAGTGCTAACCCGACAGGGCTGGAGACCCAGTACTTC

d_gene: TRBD2
v_gene: TRBV7-9
j_gene: TRBJ2-1
abundance: few
CDR3aa: CASSFRTSGTNNEQFF
CDR3nt: TGTGCCAGCAGCTTTCGGACTAGCGGGACAAACAATGAGCAGTTCTTC

d_gene: TRBD2
v_gene: TRBV7-9
j_gene: TRBJ2-3
abundance: many
CDR3aa: CASSAGTSGSLRDTQYF
CDR3nt: TGTGCCAGCAGCGCCGGGACTAGCGGAAGTTTAAGAGATACGCAGTATTTT

d_gene: .
v_gene: TRBV11-1
j_gene: TRBJ1-1
abundance: few
CDR3aa: CASSPRVGGNIPEAFF
CDR3nt: TGTGCCAGCAGCCCCAGGGTCGGGGGGAATATCCCTGAAGCTTTCTTT

d_gene: .
v_gene: TRBV6-2/TRBV6-3
j_gene: TRBJ2-1
abundance: .
CDR3aa: CASSYSQHNEQFF
CDR3nt: TGTGCCAGCAGTTACTCACAACACAATGAGCAGTTCTTC

d_gene: .
v_gene: TRBV5-1
j_gene: TRBJ2-7
abundance: .
CDR3aa: CASSLAFTGEQYF
CDR3nt: TGCGCCAGCAGCTTGGCCTTTACGGGCGAGCAGTACTTC

d_gene: TRBD2
v_gene: TRBV29-1
j_gene: TRBJ2-5
abundance: .
CDR3aa: CSVEASGSGETQYF
CDR3nt: TGCAGCGTTGAGGCTAGCGGGAGCGGGGAGACCCAGTACTTC

d_gene: .
v_gene: TRBV24-1
j_gene: TRBJ2-7
abundance: .
CDR3aa: CATSALGTYEQYF
CDR3nt: TGTGCCACCAGTGCCCTAGGGACCTACGAGCAGTACTTC

d_gene: .
v_gene: TRBV20-1
j_gene: TRBJ2-3
abundance: .
CDR3aa: CSAGLPTTDTQYF
CDR3nt: TGCAGTGCTGGCCTTCCTACCACAGATACGCAGTATTTT

d_gene: TRBD1
v_gene: TRBV20-1
j_gene: TRBJ2-7
abundance: few
CDR3aa: CSARDAGQGSHEQYF
CDR3nt: TGCAGTGCTAGGGATGCAGGACAGGGATCCCACGAGCAGTACTTC

d_gene: TRBD1
v_gene: TRBV7-9
j_gene: TRBJ1-2
abundance: .
CDR3aa: CASSLDGQGKVYGYTF
CDR3nt: TGTGCCAGCAGCTTAGACGGACAGGGGAAAGTCTATGGCTACACCTTC

d_gene: .
v_gene: TRBV2
j_gene: TRBJ2-1
abundance: many
CDR3aa: CASSVLSGESEQFF
CDR3nt: TGTGCCAGCAGCGTCCTTTCGGGAGAGAGTGAGCAGTTCTTC

d_gene: .
v_gene: TRBV5-1
j_gene: TRBJ1-4
abundance: .
CDR3aa: CASSSQRLGEKLFF
CDR3nt: TGCGCCAGCAGCTCACAGAGGCTTGGCGAAAAACTGTTTTTT